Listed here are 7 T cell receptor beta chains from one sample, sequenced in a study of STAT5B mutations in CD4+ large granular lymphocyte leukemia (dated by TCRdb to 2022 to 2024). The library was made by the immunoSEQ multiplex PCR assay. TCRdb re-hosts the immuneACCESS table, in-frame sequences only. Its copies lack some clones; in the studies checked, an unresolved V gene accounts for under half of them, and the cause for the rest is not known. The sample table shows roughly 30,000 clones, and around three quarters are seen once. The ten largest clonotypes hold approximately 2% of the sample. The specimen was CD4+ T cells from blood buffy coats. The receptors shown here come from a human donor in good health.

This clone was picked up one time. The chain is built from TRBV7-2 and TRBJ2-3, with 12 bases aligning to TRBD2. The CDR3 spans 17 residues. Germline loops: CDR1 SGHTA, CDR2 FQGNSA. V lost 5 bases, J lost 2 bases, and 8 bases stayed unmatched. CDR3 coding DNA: TGTGCCAGCAGCCAACCCACTAGCGGGGGGACCACAGATACGCAGTATTTT. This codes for CASSQPTSGGTTDTQYF.

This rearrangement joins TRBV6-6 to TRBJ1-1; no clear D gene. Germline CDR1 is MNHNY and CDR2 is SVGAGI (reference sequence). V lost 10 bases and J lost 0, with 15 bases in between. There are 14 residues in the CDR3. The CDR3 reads CAIRAEVLNTEAFF. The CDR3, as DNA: TGTGCCATTAGAGCGGAGGTGTTGAACACTGAAGCTTTCTTT.

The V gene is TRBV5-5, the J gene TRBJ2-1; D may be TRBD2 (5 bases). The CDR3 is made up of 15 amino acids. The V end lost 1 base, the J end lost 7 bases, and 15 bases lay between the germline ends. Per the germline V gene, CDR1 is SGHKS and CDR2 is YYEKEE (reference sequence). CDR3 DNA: TGTGCCAGCAGCTTGACTGGAGGACTCATTAATGAGCAGTTCTTC. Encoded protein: CASSLTGGLINEQFF.

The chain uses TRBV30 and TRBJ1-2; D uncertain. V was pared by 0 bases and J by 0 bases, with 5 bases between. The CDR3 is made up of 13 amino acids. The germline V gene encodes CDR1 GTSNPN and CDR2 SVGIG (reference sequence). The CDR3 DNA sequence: TGTGCCTGGAGTGTCGAAGCTAACTATGGCTACACCTTC. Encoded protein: CAWSVEANYGYTF.

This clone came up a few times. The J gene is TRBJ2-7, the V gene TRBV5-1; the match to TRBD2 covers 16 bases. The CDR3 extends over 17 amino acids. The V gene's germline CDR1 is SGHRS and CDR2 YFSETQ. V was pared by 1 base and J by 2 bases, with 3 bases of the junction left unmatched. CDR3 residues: CASSLTGTSGRAYEQYF. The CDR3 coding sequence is TGCGCCAGCAGCTTGACAGGGACTAGCGGGAGGGCCTACGAGCAGTACTTC.

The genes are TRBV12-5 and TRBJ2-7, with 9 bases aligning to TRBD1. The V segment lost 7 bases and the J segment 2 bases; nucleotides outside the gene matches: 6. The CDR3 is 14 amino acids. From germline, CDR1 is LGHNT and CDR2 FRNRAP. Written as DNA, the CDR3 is TGTGCTAGTGCCCGACAGGGGGGGGCCTACGAGCAGTACTTC. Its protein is CASARQGGAYEQYF.

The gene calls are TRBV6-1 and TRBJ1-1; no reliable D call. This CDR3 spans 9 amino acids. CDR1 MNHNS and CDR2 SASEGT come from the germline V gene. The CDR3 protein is CGSGTEAFF. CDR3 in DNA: TGTGGGTCGGGGACTGAAGCTTTCTTT.